One sample yielded the 16 T cell receptor beta chains listed below, sequenced in a study of blood T cell repertoires in COVID-19. Data came from immunoSEQ multiplex PCR; TCRdb stores just in-frame clones and leaves some out. The sample lists roughly 200,000 clones, 70% to 90% seen once, with over 3% in the top ten. The specimen sequenced was PBMCs or T cells enriched from blood (not recorded which). The source of these receptors is a middle-aged woman with acute COVID-19.

This chain links TRBV19 with TRBJ1-5; TRBD1 is a possible D gene (5 bases). This CDR3 contains 14 residues. Germline V gene lookup returns CDR1 LNHDA and CDR2 SQIVND (reference sequence). Trimming took 5 bases from V and 2 from J, leaving 10 bases between them. The CDR3 spells CASSGRVGNQPQHF. The DNA of the CDR3 is TGTGCCAGTAGTGGCAGGGTCGGCAATCAGCCCCAGCATTTT.

This clone came up once. The J gene is TRBJ1-6, the V gene TRBV6-5; D might be TRBD1 (6 bases). This CDR3 has 14 amino acids. CDR1 and CDR2 from the germline V gene are MNHEY and SVGAGI. V lost 6 bases and J 10 bases, leaving 16 bases between the germline ends. CDR3 residues: CASSPQGWGSPLHF. Here the CDR3 DNA reads TGTGCCAGCAGCCCGCAGGGGTGGGGGTCACCCCTCCACTTT.

This clone was seen once. The chain is built from TRBV12-3 or TRBV12-4 and TRBJ1-2; D is possibly TRBD1 (6 bases). This CDR3 has 12 amino acids. V gave up 6 bases and J gave up 7 bases, with 12 bases separating them. CDR3: CASRSSGAGYTF. DNA for the CDR3: TGTGCCAGCAGAAGCTCAGGGGCTGGCTACACCTTC.

The chain is built from TRBV5-1 and TRBJ2-2; 8 bases align to TRBD1. Germline loops: CDR1 SGHRS, CDR2 YFSETQ. This CDR3 has 17 residues. V shed 4 bases, J shed 4 bases, and the junction held 12 bases outside the gene matches. The CDR3 reads CASSDDRGRRGTGELFF. The CDR3 nucleotides read TGCGCCAGCAGCGATGACAGGGGACGTCGAGGCACCGGGGAGCTGTTTTTT.

The CDR3: CASSEAGGYYSYNSPLHF. In DNA, the CDR3 is TGTGCCAGCAGTGAGGCAGGGGGATACTACTCCTATAATTCACCCCTCCACTTT. V usage is TRBV2 and J usage is TRBJ1-6; 7 bases agree with TRBD1. Germline V gene lookup returns CDR1 SNHLY and CDR2 FYNNEI. Trimming took 3 bases from V and 0 from J; bases not matched to a gene: 8. The length of the CDR3 is 18 residues.

V gene TRBV15 combines with J gene TRBJ2-1; D not resolved. Germline V gene data show CDR1 as LNHNV and CDR2 as YYDKDF (reference sequence). The germline V and J ends were trimmed by 4 bases and 8 bases, with 15 bases remaining between them. The CDR3 contains 14 residues. In DNA form, the CDR3 reads TGTGCCACCAGCACTGACTTTTTGGTCGATGAGCAGTTCTTC. This sequence encodes CATSTDFLVDEQFF.

This chain's CDR3 is CSVGQEINTEAFF. The DNA of the CDR3 is TGCAGCGTTGGACAGGAGATAAACACTGAAGCTTTCTTT. This chain connects TRBV29-1 to TRBJ1-1, with D perhaps matching TRBD1 (6 bases). Between the trimmed V and J ends, which lost 4 bases and 2 bases, there was a span of 11 bases. CDR1 is SQVTM and CDR2 is ANQGSEA in the germline V gene. The CDR3 is made up of 13 amino acids.

The rearrangement links TRBV21-1 to TRBJ1-1; TRBD1 is taken as the D call from the table, unchecked against the DNA. TRBV21-1 is classified as a pseudogene. The CDR3 runs 14 residues. As DNA, the CDR3 is TGTGCCAGCAGCCCACAGACAGGGGTCACTGAAGCTTTCTTT. Its translation: CASSPQTGVTEAFF.

CDR3 loop: CATSRWVQGALGYTF. In DNA form, the CDR3 reads TGTGCCACCAGCAGATGGGTACAGGGGGCGCTCGGCTACACCTTC. The V gene is TRBV15, the J gene TRBJ1-2, with TRBD1 identical over 9 bases. CDR3 length equals 15 residues. CDR1 LNHNV and CDR2 YYDKDF come from the germline V gene (reference sequence). V lost 2 bases to trimming and J lost 8 bases; unmatched junction nucleotides: 9.

This clone appeared a few times. The chain joins TRBV18 to TRBJ1-2; 7 bases match TRBD1. V shed 3 bases and J 3 bases; nucleotides not matched to a gene: 1. The CDR3 is made up of 13 amino acids. The germline V gene has CDR1 KGHSH and CDR2 LQKENI. In nucleotides, the CDR3 is TGTGCCAGCTCACCTCAGGGGGACTATGGCTACACCTTC. Its translation is CASSPQGDYGYTF.

The V gene is TRBV6-2 or TRBV6-3, the J gene TRBJ2-7, with 11 nucleotides matching TRBD2. The CDR3 is 15 residues long. CDR1 MNHEY and CDR2 SVGEGT come from the germline V gene. Trimming took 5 bases from V and 3 from J; bases not matched to a gene: 6. The CDR3 spells CASSDGTSGDYEQYV. For the CDR3, the DNA is TGTGCCAGCAGTGACGGGACTAGCGGCGACTACGAGCAGTACGTC.

In regard to this clone: This same CDR3 is encoded by further DNA sequences in the sample. This chain joins TRBV19 and TRBJ2-2; tentatively, D is TRBD1 (5 bases). V gave up 3 bases and J gave up 6 bases, with 5 bases separating them. CDR3 length equals 12 residues. Germline CDR1 and CDR2: LNHDA and SQIVND (reference sequence). The CDR3 region is CASSIRAGELFF. CDR3 nucleotide sequence: TGTGCCAGTAGTATCAGGGCCGGGGAGCTGTTTTTT.

The table lists this clone with a count of one. The chain joins TRBV3-1 (or the pseudogene TRBV3-2) to TRBJ1-6, with TRBD1 matching over 10 bases. Germline-derived CDR1 and CDR2 are LGHDT and YNNKEL (reference sequence). V was pared by 3 bases and J by 9 bases, with 5 bases of the junction left unmatched. The CDR3 covers 15 residues. The CDR3 DNA reads as TGTGCCAGCAGCCATGAATGGGACAGGGGTTCACCCCTCCACTTT. The encoded protein is CASSHEWDRGSPLHF.

This clone occurred many times. The CDR3 DNA reads as TGTGCCAGCAGCTCAATGACTAGCGCTACATCTGGGGCCAACGTCCTGACTTTC. The encoded protein is CASSSMTSATSGANVLTF. J is TRBJ2-6 and V is TRBV7-9, with 8 bases fitting TRBD2. The CDR3 runs 18 residues. From germline, CDR1 is SEHNR and CDR2 FQNEAQ (reference sequence). Unmatched junction bases numbered 9, after V lost 4 bases and J lost 1 base.

The chain has TRBV7-2 and TRBJ2-1; 10 bases map to TRBD2. With V trimmed by 3 bases and J by 8 bases, 7 bases remained unmatched. The germline CDR1 and CDR2 sequences are SGHTA and FQGNSA. The CDR3 runs to 15 residues. The CDR3 DNA reads TGTGCCAGCAGCTTTAGCGGGGGGCAGGGGTATGAGCAGTTCTTC. Translation gives CASSFSGGQGYEQFF.

This clone was observed once. The chain links TRBV30 to TRBJ1-1; 7 nucleotides align to TRBD1. V lost 5 bases and J lost 4; bases outside the gene matches: 4. CDR1 and CDR2 from the germline V gene are GTSNPN and SVGIG (reference sequence). The CDR3 spans 12 residues. The CDR3 nucleotides read TGTGCCTGGTCAGGGGGGTCCACTGAAGCTTTCTTT. Amino acid sequence: CAWSGGSTEAFF.